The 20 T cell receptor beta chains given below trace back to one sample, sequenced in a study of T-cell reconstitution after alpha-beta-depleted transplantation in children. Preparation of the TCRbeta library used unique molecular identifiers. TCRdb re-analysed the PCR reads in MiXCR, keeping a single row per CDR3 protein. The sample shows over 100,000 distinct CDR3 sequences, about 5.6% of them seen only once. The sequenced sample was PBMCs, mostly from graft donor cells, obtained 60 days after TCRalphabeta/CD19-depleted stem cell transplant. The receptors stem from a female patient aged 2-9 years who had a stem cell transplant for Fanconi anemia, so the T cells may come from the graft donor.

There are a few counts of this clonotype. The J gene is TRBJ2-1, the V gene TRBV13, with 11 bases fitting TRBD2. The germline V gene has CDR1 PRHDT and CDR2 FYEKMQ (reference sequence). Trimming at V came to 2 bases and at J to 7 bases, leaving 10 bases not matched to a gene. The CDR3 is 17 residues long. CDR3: CASSLTTSGSRWNEQFF. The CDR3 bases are TGTGCCAGCAGCTTAACAACTAGCGGGAGTAGATGGAATGAGCAGTTCTTC.

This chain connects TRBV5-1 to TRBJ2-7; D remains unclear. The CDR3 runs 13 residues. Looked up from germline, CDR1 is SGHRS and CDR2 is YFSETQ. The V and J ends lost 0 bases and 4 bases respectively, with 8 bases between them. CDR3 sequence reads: CASSLAHTYEQYF. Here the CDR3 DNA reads TGCGCCAGCAGCTTGGCCCACACGTACGAGCAGTACTTC.

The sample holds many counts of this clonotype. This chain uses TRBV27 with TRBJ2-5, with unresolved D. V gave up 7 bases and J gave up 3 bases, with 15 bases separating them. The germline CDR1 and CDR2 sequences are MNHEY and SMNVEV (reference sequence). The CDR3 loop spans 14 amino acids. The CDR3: CASKNRYFKETQYF. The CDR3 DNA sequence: TGTGCCAGCAAGAACAGATACTTTAAAGAGACCCAGTACTTC.

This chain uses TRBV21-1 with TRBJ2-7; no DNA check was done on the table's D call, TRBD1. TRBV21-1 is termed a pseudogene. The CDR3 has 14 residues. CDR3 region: CASTDRGLTYEQYF. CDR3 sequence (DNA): TGTGCCAGCACCGACAGGGGCCTTACCTACGAGCAGTACTTC.

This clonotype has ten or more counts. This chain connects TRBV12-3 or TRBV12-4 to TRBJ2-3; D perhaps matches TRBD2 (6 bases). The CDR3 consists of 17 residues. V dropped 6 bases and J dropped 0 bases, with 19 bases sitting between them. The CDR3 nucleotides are TGTGCCAGCAGAAAAACCGGGAGTAGACGGAGCACAGATACGCAGTATTTT. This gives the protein CASRKTGSRRSTDTQYF.

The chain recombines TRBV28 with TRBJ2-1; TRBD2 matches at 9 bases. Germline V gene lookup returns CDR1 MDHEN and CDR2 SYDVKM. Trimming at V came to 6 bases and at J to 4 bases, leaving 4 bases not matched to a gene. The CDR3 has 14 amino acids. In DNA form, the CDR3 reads TGTGCCAGCAGGCGGGGGGGGAGTTACAATGAGCAGTTCTTC. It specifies CASRRGGSYNEQFF.

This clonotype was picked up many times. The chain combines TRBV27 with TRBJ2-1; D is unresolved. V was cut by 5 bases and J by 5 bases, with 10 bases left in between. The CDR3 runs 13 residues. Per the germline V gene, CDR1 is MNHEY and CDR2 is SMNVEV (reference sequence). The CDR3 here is CASSPIAHNEQFF. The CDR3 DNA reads TGTGCCAGCAGTCCCATAGCCCACAATGAGCAGTTCTTC.

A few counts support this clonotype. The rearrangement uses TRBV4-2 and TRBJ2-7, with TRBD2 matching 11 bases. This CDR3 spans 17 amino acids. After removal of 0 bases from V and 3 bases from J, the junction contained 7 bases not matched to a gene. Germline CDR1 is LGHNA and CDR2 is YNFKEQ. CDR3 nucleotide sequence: TGTGCCAGCAGCCAAGAAAAAGGGACTAGCGGTTACTACGAGCAGTACTTC. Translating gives CASSQEKGTSGYYEQYF.

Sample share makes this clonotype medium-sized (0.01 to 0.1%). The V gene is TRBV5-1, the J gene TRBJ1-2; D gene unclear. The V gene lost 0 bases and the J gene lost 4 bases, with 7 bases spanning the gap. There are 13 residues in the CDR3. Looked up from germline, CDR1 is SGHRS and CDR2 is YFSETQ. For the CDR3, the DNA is TGCGCCAGCAGCTTGGACCCCAGCTATGGCTACACCTTC. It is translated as CASSLDPSYGYTF.

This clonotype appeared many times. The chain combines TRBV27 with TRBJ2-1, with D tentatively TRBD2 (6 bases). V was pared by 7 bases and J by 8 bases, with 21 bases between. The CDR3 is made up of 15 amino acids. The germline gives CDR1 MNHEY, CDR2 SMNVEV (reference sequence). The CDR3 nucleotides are TGTGCCAGCATAGGGTCCGGGACTCCATTCCATGAGCAGTTCTTC. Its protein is CASIGSGTPFHEQFF.

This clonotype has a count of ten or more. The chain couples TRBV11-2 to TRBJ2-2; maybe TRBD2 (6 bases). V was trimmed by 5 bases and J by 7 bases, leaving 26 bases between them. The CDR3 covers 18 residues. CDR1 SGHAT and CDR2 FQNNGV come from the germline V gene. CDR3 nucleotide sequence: TGTGCCAGCAGCCCGACTAGAGATGTGCCATGGAGGTTCGGGGAGCTGTTTTTT. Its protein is CASSPTRDVPWRFGELFF.

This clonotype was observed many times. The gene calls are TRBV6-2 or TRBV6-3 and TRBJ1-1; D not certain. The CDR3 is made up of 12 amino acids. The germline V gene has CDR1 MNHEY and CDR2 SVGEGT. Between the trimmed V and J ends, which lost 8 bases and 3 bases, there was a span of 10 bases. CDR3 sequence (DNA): TGTGCCAGCGGTCGACTATACACTGAAGCTTTCTTT. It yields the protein CASGRLYTEAFF.

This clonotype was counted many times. CDR3 in DNA: TGTGCCAGCAGTTGGACCCGACTAGCGGGCCTTACAGATACGCAGTATTTT. This translates into CASSWTRLAGLTDTQYF. This chain joins TRBV27 and TRBJ2-3, with 10 nucleotides matching TRBD2. This CDR3 region has 17 residues. V was clipped by 4 bases and J by 3 bases; unmatched bases: 10. Germline CDR1 is MNHEY and CDR2 is SMNVEV (reference sequence).

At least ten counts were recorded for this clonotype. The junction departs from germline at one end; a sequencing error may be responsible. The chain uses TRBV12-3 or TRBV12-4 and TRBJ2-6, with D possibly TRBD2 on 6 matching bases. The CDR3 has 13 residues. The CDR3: CASSLIGGLFESF. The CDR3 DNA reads TGTGCCAGCAGTTTAATTGGGGGGTTGTTCGAATCTTTC.

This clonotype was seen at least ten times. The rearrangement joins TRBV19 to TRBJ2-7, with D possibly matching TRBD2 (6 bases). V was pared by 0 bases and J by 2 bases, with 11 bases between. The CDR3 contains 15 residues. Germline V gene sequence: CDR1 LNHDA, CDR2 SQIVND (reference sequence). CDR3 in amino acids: CASSIDHGLTYEQYF. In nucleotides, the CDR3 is TGTGCCAGTAGTATAGATCACGGACTAACCTACGAGCAGTACTTC.

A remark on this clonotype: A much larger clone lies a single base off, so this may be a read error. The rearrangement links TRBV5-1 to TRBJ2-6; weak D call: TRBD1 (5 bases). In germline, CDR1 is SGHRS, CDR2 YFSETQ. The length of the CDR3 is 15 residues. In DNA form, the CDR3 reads TGCGCCAGCAGCTTGCAGGGCTCTGGGGCCAACGCCCTGACTTTC. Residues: CASSLQGSGANALTF.

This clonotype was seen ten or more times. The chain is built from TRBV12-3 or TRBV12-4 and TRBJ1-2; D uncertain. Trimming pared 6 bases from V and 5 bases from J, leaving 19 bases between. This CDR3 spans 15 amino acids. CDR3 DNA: TGTGCCAGCAGGGCAACCATCCGCAGCCCGTATGGCTACACCTTC. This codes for CASRATIRSPYGYTF.

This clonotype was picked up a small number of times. The CDR3 here is CASSLLPNTEAFF. CDR3 nucleotides: TGTGCCAGCAGCCTCCTACCGAACACTGAAGCTTTCTTT. The chain is built from TRBV14 and TRBJ1-1; unclear D gene. The CDR3 runs to 13 residues. Between the trimmed V and J ends, which lost 4 bases and 1 base, there was a span of 7 bases. Germline V lookup: CDR1 SGHDN, CDR2 FVKESK.

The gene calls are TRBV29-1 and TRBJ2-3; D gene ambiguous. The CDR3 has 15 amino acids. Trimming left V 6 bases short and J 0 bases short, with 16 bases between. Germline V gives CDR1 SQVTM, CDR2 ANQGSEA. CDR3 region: CSVRAWPTSTDTQYF. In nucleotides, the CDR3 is TGCAGCGTGCGAGCTTGGCCCACTAGCACAGATACGCAGTATTTT.

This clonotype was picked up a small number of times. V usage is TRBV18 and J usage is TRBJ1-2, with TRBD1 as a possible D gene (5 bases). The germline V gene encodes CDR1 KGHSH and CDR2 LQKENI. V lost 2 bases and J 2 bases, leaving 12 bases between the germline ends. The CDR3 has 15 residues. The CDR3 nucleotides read TGTGCCAGCTCACCAAGTGATAACAGGAACTATGGCTACACCTTC. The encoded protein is CASSPSDNRNYGYTF.